This T cell receptor (beta chain) was captured by sequencing in a study of shared T cell receptors in the human thymus (dated by TCRdb to about 2021). Study-level background: The study examined how the human thymus generates shared, self-reactive T-cell receptor alpha chains.

This clone has just one count. This receptor's antigen is unknown. It has no much larger one-base neighbor in the sample; base qualities were not kept. Library method: the immunoSEQ multiplex PCR assay. Here the immuneACCESS table is served through TCRdb, limited to in-frame sequences with V and J called. Missing clones are a known gap in these copies; in checked studies unresolved V genes cover under half, and the rest lacks a known reason. The sample table contains about 380,000 clones; only one count was recorded for 85% to 95% of them. About 0.02% of the sample is in the top ten clones. As encoded in the germline V gene, CDR1 is MDHEN while CDR2 is SYDVKM. Counted from cysteine to phenylalanine, this CDR3 has 13 amino acids. This entry keeps only the CDR3 DNA: 39 bases, framed from base 1. V and J lose 6 bases and 5 bases, and a span of 11 bases separates them.

The receptor's source is a human donor. Sequencing was done on a sample of thymocytes. The chain links TRBV28 with TRBJ1-5; no confident D gene assignment can be made. The DNA sequence is TGTGCCAGCAGCATCCCGGGAGATCAGCCCCAGCATTTT. Its protein reads: CASSIPGDQPQHF.